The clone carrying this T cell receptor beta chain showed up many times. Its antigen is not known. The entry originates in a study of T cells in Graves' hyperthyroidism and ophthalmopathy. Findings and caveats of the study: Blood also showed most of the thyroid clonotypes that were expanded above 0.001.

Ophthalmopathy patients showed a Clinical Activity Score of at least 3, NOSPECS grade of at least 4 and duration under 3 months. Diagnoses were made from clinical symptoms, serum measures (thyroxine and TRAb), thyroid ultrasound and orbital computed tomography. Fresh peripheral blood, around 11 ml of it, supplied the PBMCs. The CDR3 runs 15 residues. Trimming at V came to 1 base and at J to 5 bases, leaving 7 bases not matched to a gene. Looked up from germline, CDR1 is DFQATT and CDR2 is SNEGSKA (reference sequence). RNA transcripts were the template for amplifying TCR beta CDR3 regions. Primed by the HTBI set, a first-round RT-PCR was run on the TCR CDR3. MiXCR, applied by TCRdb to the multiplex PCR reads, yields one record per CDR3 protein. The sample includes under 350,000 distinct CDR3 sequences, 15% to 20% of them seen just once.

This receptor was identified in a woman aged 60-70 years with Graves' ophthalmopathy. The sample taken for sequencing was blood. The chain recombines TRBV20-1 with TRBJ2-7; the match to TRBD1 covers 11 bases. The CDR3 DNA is TGCAGTGCTAGAGGAGTAGGACAGGGGGCGAACGAGCAGTACTTC. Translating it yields CSARGVGQGANEQYF.